This T cell receptor beta chain was profiled in a study of OX40 agonist ivuxolimab in advanced cancers. V was trimmed by 2 bases and J by 1 base, leaving 6 bases between them. The CDR3 has 14 amino acids. The germline V gene encodes CDR1 MDHEN and CDR2 SYDVKM. It was autoimmune disease history or systemic immunosuppression that excluded patients. Concerning this clone: Its antigen is undetermined.

Measured with immunoSEQ multiplex PCR; TCRdb has only the in-frame clones, and not every one. The repertoire holds around 67,000 clones, 85% seen once, with around 2% in the top ten. Study-wide results and caveats: Determination of antigen specificity was not performed for the expanded peripheral T cells.

This clonotype was sampled from an adult with an advanced solid tumor such as melanoma, head and neck, liver or kidney cancer. Here the sequenced sample was CD4+ or CD8+ T cells sorted from blood, taken in a trial of the OX40 agonist ivuxolimab. This chain links TRBV28 with TRBJ2-1, with D unresolved. CDR3 bases: TGTGCCAGCAGTTTAGAGGAATCCTACAATGAGCAGTTCTTC. It codes for CASSLEESYNEQFF.